This TCR beta chain derives from a study of blood T cell repertoires in COVID-19 (dated by TCRdb to between 2020 and 2021). Regarding the complete study: Samples from collaborators originated in the United States, Italy and Spain and spanned both the acute and convalescent phases of COVID-19. The repertoires were released in a freely available public database meant as a resource for research on the immune response to SARS-CoV-2. The dataset comprised deeply sampled blood TCRbeta repertoires from subjects exposed to, actively infected with, or recovered from COVID-19. Where available, HLA class I and class II types were obtained from metadata supplied by the sample provider rather than from assay-based typing. The samples were drawn from two sources: the first 160 participants of the ongoing ImmuneRACE study, and fewer than 1,500 subjects contributed by 6 global collaborators. The material from the prospective study consisted of cDNA or gDNA derived from T cells, B-cell-depleted T cells, or PBMCs. Nearly every sample came with metadata listing a de-identified subject ID, COVID-19 status, age in years and sex. Results the study describes overall, beyond this receptor: The quantity of clinical and demographic metadata differed by source and by participant and was supplied without curation.

About this clone itself: The antigen it recognizes is unknown. The sample holds no much larger clone one base away, and base qualities are not on file.

The immunoSEQ Assay, a bias-controlled multiplex PCR, was used to amplify TCRbeta CDR3 regions from genomic DNA. The published analysis was carried out like this. Nucleated cell counts per sample were estimated from amplification of reference gene primers within the assay. To quantify the absolute abundance of each unique TCRbeta CDR3 rearrangement, sequence reads were collapsed and filtered. Productive Simpson clonality was computed per sample as the square root of Simpson's diversity index over productive rearrangements. This immuneACCESS table, as held by TCRdb, lists in-frame sequences with V and J called but not all clones. Of the missing ones, under half trace to an unresolved V gene in checked studies; the others have no known cause. The V and J calls and clone size are taken from that table; D and trimming were inferred from the DNA. This sample holds around 260,000 clones; roughly 88% were observed only once. The ten biggest clones cover roughly 0.94% of the sample.

At one collaborating source in Seattle, patients were enrolled during active infection and were followed longitudinally through the course of disease. Whole blood was collected in K2EDTA tubes by collaborating institutions according to the institutions' own protocols. For TCRbeta analysis, collaborator samples were shipped as frozen whole blood, as isolated PBMCs, or as DNA extracted from either sample type. The receptor comes from a human donor with COVID-19, enrolled during active disease. The donor label of this sample is uncertain. The sample was peripheral blood.

Read as DNA, the sequence is TGTGCCAGCAGTGAAACGGGGGGGGCCTTGTATGGCTACACCTTC. This encodes CASSETGGALYGYTF. Recombination joined TRBV6-1 with TRBJ1-2; a tentative D match to TRBD1 spans 6 bases. CDR1 and CDR2 are drawn from the germline V gene: MNHNS, SASEGT. V and J are truncated by 2 bases and 5 bases respectively, leaving an intervening sequence of 15 bases. From cysteine to phenylalanine, the CDR3 is 15 amino acids long. Only the CDR3 region is kept as DNA, spanning 45 bases read in frame from base 1.